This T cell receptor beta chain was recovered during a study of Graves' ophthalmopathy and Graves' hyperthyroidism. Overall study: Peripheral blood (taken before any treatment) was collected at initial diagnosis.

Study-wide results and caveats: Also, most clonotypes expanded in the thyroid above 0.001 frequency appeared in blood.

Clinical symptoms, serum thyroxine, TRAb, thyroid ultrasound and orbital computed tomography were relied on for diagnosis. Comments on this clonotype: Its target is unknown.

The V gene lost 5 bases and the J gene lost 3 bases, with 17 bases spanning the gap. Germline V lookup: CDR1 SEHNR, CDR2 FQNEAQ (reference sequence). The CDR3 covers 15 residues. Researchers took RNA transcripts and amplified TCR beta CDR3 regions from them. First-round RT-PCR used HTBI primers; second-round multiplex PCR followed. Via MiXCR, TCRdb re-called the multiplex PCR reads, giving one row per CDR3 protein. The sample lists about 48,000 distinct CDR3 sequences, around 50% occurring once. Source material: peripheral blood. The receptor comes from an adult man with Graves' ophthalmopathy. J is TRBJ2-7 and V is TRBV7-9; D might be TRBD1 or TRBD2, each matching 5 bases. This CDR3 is CASSALSEGRYEQYF. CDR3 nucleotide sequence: TGTGCCAGCAGCGCACTTAGCGAGGGGCGCTACGAGCAGTACTTC.